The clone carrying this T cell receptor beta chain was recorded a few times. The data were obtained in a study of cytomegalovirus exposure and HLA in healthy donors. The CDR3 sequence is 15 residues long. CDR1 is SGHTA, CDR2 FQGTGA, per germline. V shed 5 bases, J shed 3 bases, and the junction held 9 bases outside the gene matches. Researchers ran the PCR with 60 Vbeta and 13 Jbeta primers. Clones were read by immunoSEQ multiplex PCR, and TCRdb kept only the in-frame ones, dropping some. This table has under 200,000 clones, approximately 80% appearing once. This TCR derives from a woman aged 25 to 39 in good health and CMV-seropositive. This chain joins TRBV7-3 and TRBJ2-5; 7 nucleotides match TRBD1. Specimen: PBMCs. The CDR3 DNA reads TGTGCCAGCAGCCCTGGGACAGAATGGGAAGAGACCCAGTACTTC. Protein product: CASSPGTEWEETQYF.